This passage covers 21 T cell receptor beta chains from one sample sequenced in a study of long-term antiretroviral therapy in people with HIV. It was version v3.0 of the immunoSEQ assay that was run at survey level. Clones were sequenced by immunoSEQ multiplex PCR, and TCRdb holds only the in-frame ones, with some missing. The table includes 14,000 or so clones, around 83% detected once. Specimen: unsorted PBMCs, collected 0.4 years after starting antiretroviral therapy. The receptors stem from a man aged 30 to 39 with HIV.

The chain joins TRBV9 to TRBJ2-2; 7 positions agree with TRBD2. The ends lost 4 bases at V and 1 base at J; junction bases unmatched: 7. Per germline, CDR1 SGDLS and CDR2 YYNGEE. This CDR3 comprises 16 residues. The CDR3 spells CASSPLGGRNTGELFF. CDR3 DNA: TGTGCCAGCAGCCCCCTCGGGGGGAGGAACACCGGGGAGCTGTTTTTT.

V is TRBV2 and J is TRBJ2-5, with D tentatively TRBD2 (5 bases). V lost 7 bases and J lost 3, with 18 bases in between. The CDR3 length is 15 residues. The germline gives CDR1 SNHLY, CDR2 FYNNEI. In nucleotides, the CDR3 is TGTGCCAGCAAGGTTCAAGCAGGAGCGGAAGAGACCCAGTACTTC. It specifies CASKVQAGAEETQYF. Complete variable domain (other parts from reference TRBV2 and TRBJ2-5): EPEVTQTPSHQVTQMGQEVILRCVPISNHLYFYWYRQILGQKVEFLVSFYNNEISEKSEIFDDQFSVERPDGSNFTLKIRSTKLEDSAMYFCASKVQAGAEETQYFGPGTRLLVL.

The V and J genes are TRBV5-6 and TRBJ2-3; the match to TRBD2 covers 16 bases. The V gene end was trimmed by 1 base and the J gene end by 5 bases; junction bases not matched to a gene: 7. The CDR3 sequence is 18 residues long. The germline V gene has CDR1 SGHDT and CDR2 YYEEEE. Written as DNA, the CDR3 is TGTGCCAGCAGCTTGAAGGGGACTAGCGGGAGGGCTATAGATACGCAGTATTTT. Protein: CASSLKGTSGRAIDTQYF.

V usage is TRBV6-1 and J usage is TRBJ2-5; no reliable D call. The V and J ends lost 4 bases and 2 bases respectively, with 8 bases between them. CDR3 size: 13 residues. Looked up from germline, CDR1 is MNHNS and CDR2 is SASEGT. The chain's CDR3 is CASSARRQETQYF. The CDR3 DNA is TGTGCCAGCAGTGCCCGCAGACAAGAGACCCAGTACTTC.

This rearrangement joins TRBV29-1 to TRBJ2-3, with D uncertain. From germline, CDR1 is SQVTM and CDR2 ANQGSEA. The ends were cut back, 5 bases at V and 4 bases at J, with 4 bases in the middle. There are 10 residues in the CDR3. The CDR3 loop is CSVFSDTQYF. For the CDR3, the DNA is TGCAGCGTTTTCTCAGATACGCAGTATTTT.

The chain employs TRBV5-8 and TRBJ1-2, with D hard to call. This CDR3 has 14 residues. Germline V gives CDR1 SGHTS, CDR2 YDEGEE. Trimming left V 1 base short and J 7 bases short, with 14 bases between. This chain's CDR3 is CASSLRPGGGGYTF. CDR3 in DNA: TGTGCCAGCAGCTTGCGGCCGGGCGGAGGTGGCTACACCTTC.

This clone was picked up one time. V gene TRBV5-6 combines with J gene TRBJ1-1; 10 bases line up with TRBD1. Per the germline V gene, CDR1 is SGHDT and CDR2 is YYEEEE. V shed 3 bases, J shed 4 bases, and the junction held 6 bases outside the gene matches. CDR3 length equals 15 residues. The CDR3, as DNA: TGTGCCAGCAGCTCCGACAGGGGGCGAGGCACTGAAGCTTTCTTT. This sequence encodes CASSSDRGRGTEAFF.

The V and J genes are TRBV28 and TRBJ2-2, with D tentatively TRBD2 (6 bases). Germline-derived CDR1 and CDR2 are MDHEN and SYDVKM. V lost 3 bases to trimming and J lost 4 bases, with 15 bases between them. The CDR3 loop spans 16 amino acids. In DNA, the CDR3 is TGTGCCAGCAGTTTGGAGGGACTCCAAGGCACCGGGGAGCTGTTTTTT. It translates to CASSLEGLQGTGELFF.

In its sample, this clone was seen once. V and J are TRBV29-1 and TRBJ1-4; tentatively, D is TRBD1 (6 bases). Trimming pared 7 bases from V and 3 bases from J, leaving 12 bases between. CDR3 length equals 13 residues. Germline assignment: CDR1 SQVTM and CDR2 ANQGSEA. The CDR3 sequence is CSARRGSNEKLFF. The CDR3, as DNA: TGCAGCGCTAGAAGGGGGTCTAATGAAAAACTGTTTTTT. Looking up the rest from reference TRBV29-1 and TRBJ1-4 gives the full variable domain: SAVISQKPSRDICQRGTSLTIQCQVDSQVTMMFWYRQQPGQSLTLIATANQGSEATYESGFVIDKFPISRPNLTFSTLTVSNMSPEDSSIYLCSARRGSNEKLFFGSGTQLSVL.

V gene TRBV4-2 combines with J gene TRBJ2-1; TRBD1 agrees at 7 bases. The CDR3 consists of 15 residues. Germline CDR1 is LGHNA and CDR2 is YNFKEQ. J lost 4 bases, V lost 5 bases, and 8 bases had no gene match. In nucleotides, the CDR3 is TGTGCCAGCAGCACCGAAGACAGGGCGTACAATGAGCAGTTCTTC. As protein: CASSTEDRAYNEQFF.

The CDR3 sequence: CASSTEPGQPVKAQYF. The CDR3 DNA reads TGTGCCAGCAGCACCGAACCGGGACAGCCCGTAAAAGCCCAGTACTTC. The J gene is TRBJ2-5, the V gene TRBV21-1; the DNA was not used to check the table's D call, TRBD1. TRBV21-1 is reported as a pseudogene. The CDR3 consists of 16 residues.

The sample holds one count of this clone. V gene TRBV10-3 combines with J gene TRBJ1-1, with 7 bases aligning to TRBD1. The V segment lost 4 bases and the J segment 1 base; nucleotides outside the gene matches: 0. CDR3 length: 13 amino acids. Germline lookup yields CDR1 ENHRY and CDR2 SYGVKD. The CDR3 here is CAISGTGNTEAFF. The CDR3 region has the DNA TGTGCCATCAGTGGGACAGGGAACACTGAAGCTTTCTTT.

The chain employs TRBV9 and TRBJ1-6; TRBD1 might be the D (5 bases). The CDR3 length is 19 residues. With 6 bases removed from V and 8 bases from J, the gap between germline ends came to 30 bases. Germline assignment: CDR1 SGDLS and CDR2 YYNGEE. CDR3 protein: CASNDGPGTKERAHSPLHF. CDR3 nucleotides: TGTGCCAGCAATGATGGTCCCGGGACTAAAGAACGAGCGCATTCACCCCTCCACTTT.

The rearrangement uses TRBV11-2 and TRBJ1-2; D not resolved. The CDR3 contains 14 residues. V was pared by 6 bases and J by 8 bases, with 19 bases between. Germline CDR1 SGHAT, CDR2 FQNNGV. This CDR3 reads CASSPLNAVAGYTF. In DNA form, the CDR3 reads TGTGCCAGCAGTCCCCTCAATGCTGTAGCCGGCTACACCTTC. Supplemented by reference TRBV11-2 and TRBJ1-2, the full variable domain reads EAGVAQSPRYKIIEKRQSVAFWCNPISGHATLYWYQQILGQGPKLLIQFQNNGVVDDSQLPKDRFSAERLKGVDSTLKIQPAKLEDSAVYLCASSPLNAVAGYTFGSGTRLTVV.

The chain has TRBV30 and TRBJ2-3, with D tentatively TRBD1 (5 bases). V was shortened by 0 bases and J by 8 bases, with 15 bases between the two germline ends. The CDR3 has 14 residues. Germline V CDR1 and CDR2: GTSNPN, SVGIG (reference sequence). CDR3 nucleotides: TGTGCCTGGAGTGTACTGGGGCTGGAAACTACGCAGTATTTT. It yields the protein CAWSVLGLETTQYF.

The chain couples TRBV30 to TRBJ1-2, with TRBD1 as a possible D gene (5 bases). This CDR3 has 12 residues. The V end lost 5 bases, the J end lost 8 bases, and 15 bases lay between the germline ends. Germline V gene data show CDR1 as GTSNPN and CDR2 as SVGIG (reference sequence). The CDR3 reads CAWAFRVEGYTF. The CDR3 nucleotides are TGTGCCTGGGCCTTCAGGGTCGAAGGCTACACCTTC. Full variable domain (remainder filled in from reference TRBV30 and TRBJ1-2): SQTIHQWPATLVQPVGSPLSLECTVEGTSNPNLYWYRQAAGRGLQLLFYSVGIGQISSEVPQNLSASRPQDRQFILSSKKLLLSDSGFYLCAWAFRVEGYTFGSGTRLTVV.

The CDR3 DNA sequence: TGTGCCAGTAGTATACTGAGGGGTGGCTACACCTTC. This gives the protein CASSILRGGYTF. The chain uses TRBV19 and TRBJ1-2; D is possibly TRBD1 (5 bases). The CDR3 spans 12 residues. The V end lost 2 bases, the J end lost 7 bases, and 8 bases lay between the germline ends. The V gene's germline CDR1 is LNHDA and CDR2 SQIVND (reference sequence).

The chain uses TRBV7-9 and TRBJ1-1, with 9 positions matching TRBD1. CDR3 length: 16 residues. The germline gives CDR1 SEHNR, CDR2 FQNEAQ (reference sequence). V lost 7 bases and J lost 1; bases outside the gene matches: 10. The CDR3 DNA reads TGTGCCAGCATCGAAGGACAGGGGTTTAGGAACACTGAAGCTTTCTTT. Encoded protein: CASIEGQGFRNTEAFF. Full variable domain (missing parts from reference TRBV7-9 and TRBJ1-1): DTGVSQNPRHKITKRGQNVTFRCDPISEHNRLYWYRQTLGQGPEFLTYFQNEAQLEKSRLLSDRFSAERPKGSFSTLEIQRTEQGDSAMYLCASIEGQGFRNTEAFFGQGTRLTVV.

V gene TRBV7-9 combines with J gene TRBJ1-1; D possibly corresponds to TRBD1 (5 bases). The CDR3 extends over 14 amino acids. Germline CDR1 SEHNR, CDR2 FQNEAQ (reference sequence). Trimming left V 6 bases short and J 0 bases short, with 11 bases between. CDR3 region: CASRAGRMNTEAFF. The DNA of the CDR3 is TGTGCCAGCAGGGCAGGGCGGATGAACACTGAAGCTTTCTTT.

V is TRBV27 and J is TRBJ2-1; maybe TRBD1 (5 bases). The CDR3 has 15 residues. V was pared by 4 bases and J by 4 bases, with 14 bases between. CDR1 is MNHEY and CDR2 is SMNVEV in the germline V gene (reference sequence). CDR3 nucleotide sequence: TGTGCCAGCAGTTATTCAGGGATGGGGTACAATGAGCAGTTCTTC. Translation: CASSYSGMGYNEQFF.

The chain carries TRBV7-2 and TRBJ2-5, with 9 bases matching TRBD2. The J segment lost 1 base and the V segment lost 5 bases, leaving 14 bases of the junction unmatched. The CDR3 has 18 amino acids. Germline assignment: CDR1 SGHTA and CDR2 FQGNSA. CDR3 sequence reads: CASSTRSSGSNSQETQYF. The CDR3 region has the DNA TGTGCCAGCAGCACCAGGAGTAGCGGGAGTAATTCCCAAGAGACCCAGTACTTC.